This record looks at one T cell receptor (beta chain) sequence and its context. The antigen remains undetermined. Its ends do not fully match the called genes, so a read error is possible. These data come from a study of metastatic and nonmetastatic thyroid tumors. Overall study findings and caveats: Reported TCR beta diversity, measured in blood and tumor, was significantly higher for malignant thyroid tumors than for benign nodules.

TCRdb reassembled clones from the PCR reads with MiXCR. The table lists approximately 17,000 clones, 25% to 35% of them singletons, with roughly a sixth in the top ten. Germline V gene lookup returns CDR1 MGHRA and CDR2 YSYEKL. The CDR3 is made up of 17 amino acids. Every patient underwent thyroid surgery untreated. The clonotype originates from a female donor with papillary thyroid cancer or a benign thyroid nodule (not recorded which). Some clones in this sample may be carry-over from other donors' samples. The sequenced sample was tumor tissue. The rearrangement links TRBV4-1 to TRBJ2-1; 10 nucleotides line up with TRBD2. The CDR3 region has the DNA TGCACCAGCAGCTTGGGTCTAGCGGGAGTGGGCTACAATGAGCAGTTCTTC. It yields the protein CTSSLGLAGVGYNEQFF.